This T cell receptor beta chain is drawn from a study of spatial heterogeneity in lung cancer. Study information: Alpha-chain detections were consistently fewer than beta-chain detections among the sequences. Points from the study as a whole: Counts of expanded intratumoral alpha and beta TCRs tracked tumor mutation counts.

Stated time point: sample taken at primary tumor resection. Single TCR cDNA molecules each had their own unique molecular identifier. One entry per CDR3 protein, called by TCRdb with MiXCR from the 5' RACE reads. Of 8,000 to 9,500 distinct CDR3 sequences listed, 7% are singletons. The CDR3 consists of 12 residues. In germline, CDR1 is SQVTM, CDR2 ANQGSEA. Trimming removed 7 bases from V and 6 bases from J, with 15 bases in between. Ten or more counts support this clonotype. Its antigen is not known. The sequence was obtained from a male donor with early-stage non-small cell lung cancer. The material was lung tumor tissue, obtained at surgery. The chain joins TRBV29-1 to TRBJ1-1, with TRBD1 as a possible D gene (6 bases). Here the CDR3 DNA reads TGCAGCGCTCTGACAGGCCTGGCTGAAGCTTTCTTT. It is translated as CSALTGLAEAFF.